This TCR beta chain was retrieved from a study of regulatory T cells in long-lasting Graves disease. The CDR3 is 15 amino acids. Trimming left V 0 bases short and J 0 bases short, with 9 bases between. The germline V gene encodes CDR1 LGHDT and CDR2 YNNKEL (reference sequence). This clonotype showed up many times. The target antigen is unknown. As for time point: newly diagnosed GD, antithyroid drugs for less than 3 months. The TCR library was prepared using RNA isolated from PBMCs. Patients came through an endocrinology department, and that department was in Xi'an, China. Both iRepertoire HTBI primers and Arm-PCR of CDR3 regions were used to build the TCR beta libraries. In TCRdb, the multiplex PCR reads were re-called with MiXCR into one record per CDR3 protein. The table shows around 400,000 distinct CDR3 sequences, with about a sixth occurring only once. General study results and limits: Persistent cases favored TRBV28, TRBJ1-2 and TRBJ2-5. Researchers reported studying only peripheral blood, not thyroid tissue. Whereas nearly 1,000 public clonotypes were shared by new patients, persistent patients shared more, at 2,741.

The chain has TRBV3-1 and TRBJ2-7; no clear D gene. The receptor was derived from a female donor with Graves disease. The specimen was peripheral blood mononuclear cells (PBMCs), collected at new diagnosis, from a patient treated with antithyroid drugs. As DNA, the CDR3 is TGTGCCAGCAGCCAAGAATCCCTCATCTCCTACGAGCAGTACTTC. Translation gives CASSQESLISYEQYF.